Each of the 27 T cell receptor beta chains below was sequenced from the same sample in a study of blood T cell repertoires in COVID-19 (TCRdb year 2020). The library was obtained by the immunoSEQ multiplex PCR assay. The source is immuneACCESS, and TCRdb retained only in-frame sequences with V and J called. Part of the clones is not carried over; for the studies checked, unresolved V genes explain less than half of this, and the remainder is unexplained. The sample contains hundreds of thousands of clones, 70% to 90% of them found a single time. The biggest ten clones account for roughly 2% of the sample. The source material was PBMCs or T cells enriched from blood (not recorded which). Receptor source: a woman aged 60-70 years in a cohort exposed to, infected with or recovered from COVID-19 (not recorded which).

This chain uses TRBV11-2 with TRBJ2-1, with 7 bases lining up with TRBD1. This CDR3 spans 16 amino acids. Germline values: CDR1 SGHAT, CDR2 FQNNGV. V lost 2 bases to trimming and J lost 4 bases; unmatched junction nucleotides: 8. The CDR3, as DNA: TGTGCCAGCAGCTTATCTCGGACAGGCTATTACAATGAGCAGTTCTTC. Its protein is CASSLSRTGYYNEQFF.

The chain is built from TRBV28 and TRBJ2-3; 9 bases agree with TRBD2. This CDR3 contains 16 residues. CDR1 and CDR2 (germline): MDHEN, SYDVKM. V was clipped by 7 bases and J by 5 bases; unmatched bases: 13. Here the CDR3 DNA reads TGTGCCAGCAAGTCCCGTGGCGGGAGGGCCGAAGATACGCAGTATTTT. Its protein product is CASKSRGGRAEDTQYF.

The chain employs TRBV5-1 and TRBJ2-6, with unresolved D. This CDR3 comprises 17 residues. Per germline, CDR1 SGHRS and CDR2 YFSETQ. V lost 4 bases, J lost 0 bases, and 14 bases lay in between. DNA of the CDR3: TGCGCCAGCAGCAAGGAGACGCTGAACTCTGGGGCCAACGTCCTGACTTTC. Encoded protein: CASSKETLNSGANVLTF.

The genes are TRBV5-1 and TRBJ1-1; no firm D call. Trimming left V 0 bases short and J 0 bases short, with 21 bases between. There are 19 residues in the CDR3. CDR1 SGHRS and CDR2 YFSETQ come from the germline V gene. This CDR3 reads CASSLAGPSRGHMNTEAFF. The CDR3 nucleotides are TGCGCCAGCAGCTTGGCCGGGCCATCACGCGGGCATATGAACACTGAAGCTTTCTTT.

The rearrangement links TRBV15 to TRBJ2-2; 14 nucleotides align to TRBD2. The CDR3 consists of 19 residues. V shed 4 bases and J 6 bases; nucleotides not matched to a gene: 13. Germline V gives CDR1 LNHNV, CDR2 YYDKDF (reference sequence). The CDR3 sequence: CATSTPILGTSGSAGELFF. Here the CDR3 DNA reads TGTGCCACCAGCACACCAATCCTTGGGACTAGCGGGAGTGCCGGGGAGCTGTTTTTT.

V usage is TRBV6-2 or TRBV6-3 and J usage is TRBJ1-1; possibly TRBD1 for D (5 bases). The CDR3 contains 14 residues. Germline assignment: CDR1 MNHEY and CDR2 SVGEGT. V was pared by 4 bases and J by 5 bases, with 14 bases between. DNA for the CDR3: TGTGCCAGCAGTTTCAGGGTAGGAGGGACTGAAGCTTTCTTT. This translates into CASSFRVGGTEAFF.

This chain joins TRBV2 and TRBJ2-3; maybe TRBD2 (6 bases). Germline assignment: CDR1 SNHLY and CDR2 FYNNEI. The CDR3 consists of 16 residues. V was clipped by 6 bases and J by 0 bases, with 16 bases between them. CDR3 DNA: TGTGCCAGCAGGGGGAGGCGGGGAACTAGCACAGATACGCAGTATTTT. Encoded protein: CASRGRRGTSTDTQYF.

V usage is TRBV7-9 and J usage is TRBJ2-1; TRBD1 agrees at 9 bases. CDR1 is SEHNR, CDR2 FQNEAQ, per germline (reference sequence). V lost 0 bases to trimming and J lost 8 bases; unmatched junction nucleotides: 8. CDR3 size: 16 residues. DNA for the CDR3: TGTGCCAGCAGCTTAGCCCTCCGGGACAGGGACCATGAGCAGTTCTTC. Translated: CASSLALRDRDHEQFF.

This chain connects TRBV5-1 to TRBJ2-5; D remains ambiguous. Germline V CDR1 and CDR2: SGHRS, YFSETQ. Trimming pared 4 bases from V and 0 bases from J, leaving 7 bases between. The CDR3 loop spans 13 amino acids. The CDR3 is CASSPRDQETQYF. The CDR3 coding sequence is TGCGCCAGCAGCCCGCGCGACCAAGAGACCCAGTACTTC.

This clone was observed a handful of times. This chain links TRBV2 with TRBJ2-3; D is perhaps TRBD2 (5 bases). V was cut by 0 bases and J by 5 bases, with 6 bases left in between. This CDR3 is 13 amino acids long. Germline V gene data show CDR1 as SNHLY and CDR2 as FYNNEI. CDR3 DNA: TGTGCCAGCAGTGAAGCTCGGGAAGATACGCAGTATTTT. Its translation is CASSEAREDTQYF.

The chain joins TRBV29-1 to TRBJ2-1, with a tentative D call TRBD2 (7 bases). The CDR3 length is 18 residues. CDR1 and CDR2 (germline): SQVTM, ANQGSEA. Trimming pared 2 bases from V and 0 bases from J, leaving 20 bases between. The CDR3 reads CSVEIRKGGGPSYNEQFF. For the CDR3, the DNA is TGCAGCGTTGAAATAAGGAAGGGGGGAGGGCCCTCCTACAATGAGCAGTTCTTC.

In its sample, this clone was seen a few times. The chain joins TRBV7-9 to TRBJ1-2, with 7 bases lining up with TRBD1. There are 13 residues in the CDR3. CDR1 and CDR2 (germline): SEHNR, FQNEAQ (reference sequence). J was trimmed by 0 bases and V by 5 bases; bases with no gene match: 0. The CDR3 DNA reads TGTGCCAGCAGCACAGGGGCTAACTATGGCTACACCTTC. Its translation: CASSTGANYGYTF.

V and J are TRBV9 and TRBJ2-3; 10 bases line up with TRBD2. The V gene end was trimmed by 0 bases and the J gene end by 5 bases; junction bases not matched to a gene: 6. The CDR3 extends over 16 amino acids. CDR1 is SGDLS, CDR2 YYNGEE, per germline. CDR3 sequence: CASSVDLAGERDTQYF. The CDR3 region has the DNA TGTGCCAGCAGCGTAGATCTAGCGGGAGAAAGAGATACGCAGTATTTT. The full variable domain, rest sourced from reference TRBV9 and TRBJ2-3, is DSGVTQTPKHLITATGQRVTLRCSPRSGDLSVYWYQQSLDQGLQFLIQYYNGEERAKGNILERFSAQQFPDLHSELNLSSLELGDSALYFCASSVDLAGERDTQYFGPGTRLTVL.

This clone occurred once. V gene TRBV7-9 combines with J gene TRBJ1-2, with 8 bases matching TRBD1. Germline V gives CDR1 SEHNR, CDR2 FQNEAQ (reference sequence). The V and J ends lost 5 bases and 0 bases, in that order; junction bases with no gene match: 5. CDR3 length: 15 residues. As DNA, the CDR3 is TGTGCCAGCAGCCCGAGGACAGGGACTAACTATGGCTACACCTTC. Amino acids: CASSPRTGTNYGYTF.

This chain connects TRBV28 to TRBJ2-2; D remains ambiguous. The germline CDR1 and CDR2 sequences are MDHEN and SYDVKM. There are 13 residues in the CDR3. Trimming left V 3 bases short and J 5 bases short, with 7 bases between. CDR3 bases: TGTGCCAGCAGTTTGGGCATTACCGGGGAGCTGTTTTTT. Protein sequence: CASSLGITGELFF.

On this clone itself: The sample contains more than one DNA sequence encoding this CDR3. The J gene is TRBJ2-1, the V gene TRBV18; 12 positions agree with TRBD2. The CDR3 is 16 residues long. The trim removed 3 bases at V and 0 bases at J, leaving 0 bases unmatched. Per germline, CDR1 KGHSH and CDR2 LQKENI. The CDR3 is CASSPTSGSSYNEQFF. Here the CDR3 DNA reads TGTGCCAGCTCACCGACTAGCGGGAGCTCCTACAATGAGCAGTTCTTC.

This clone has a single count. The J gene is TRBJ2-1, the V gene TRBV11-2; no clear D gene. Trimming pared 7 bases from V and 5 bases from J, leaving 6 bases between. In germline, CDR1 is SGHAT, CDR2 FQNNGV. This CDR3 spans 11 amino acids. CDR3 region: CASKINNEQFF. For the CDR3, the DNA is TGTGCCAGCAAAATTAACAATGAGCAGTTCTTC.

J is TRBJ2-7 and V is TRBV5-4; tentatively, D is TRBD2 (5 bases). This CDR3 is 15 amino acids long. Trimming removed 0 bases at V and 2 bases at J, with 12 bases between. The germline V gene encodes CDR1 SGHNT and CDR2 YYREEE (reference sequence). The CDR3 DNA reads as TGTGCCAGCAGCTTGGCCGGGCTAGCCCCCTACGAGCAGTACTTC. Protein product: CASSLAGLAPYEQYF.

This clone appeared once. This rearrangement joins TRBV5-1 to TRBJ2-7; 11 bases fit TRBD2. Looked up from germline, CDR1 is SGHRS and CDR2 is YFSETQ. Trimming cost V 0 bases and J 1 base; bases outside gene matches: 3. The CDR3 totals 16 residues. CDR3 DNA sequence: TGCGCCAGCAGCTTGGCCGGGACTAGCGGTTCCTACGAGCAGTACTTC. Translating it yields CASSLAGTSGSYEQYF.

This sequence joins TRBV5-1 and TRBJ2-1; 8 bases align to TRBD2. J lost 8 bases, V lost 2 bases, and 12 bases had no gene match. Germline loops: CDR1 SGHRS, CDR2 YFSETQ. The CDR3 has 16 residues. The CDR3 here is CASSFPKRENSDEQFF. CDR3 coding DNA: TGCGCCAGCAGCTTTCCAAAGCGGGAGAATTCAGATGAGCAGTTCTTC.

The chain employs TRBV11-2 and TRBJ2-7; possibly TRBD1 for D (6 bases). V lost 3 bases and J lost 3, with 15 bases in between. This CDR3 has 15 amino acids. Germline V gives CDR1 SGHAT, CDR2 FQNNGV. The CDR3 coding sequence is TGTGCCAGCAGCTTTGGGTGGACAGAGAACTACGAGCAGTACTTC. Translating gives CASSFGWTENYEQYF.

This clone was seen just once. The chain has TRBV4-3 and TRBJ1-1; TRBD1 aligns across 9 bases. J lost 5 bases, V lost 4 bases, and 2 bases had no gene match. The CDR3 has 13 amino acids. Germline-derived CDR1 and CDR2 are LGHNA and YSLEER. The CDR3: CASSRTGETEAFF. The CDR3 DNA is TGCGCCAGCAGCCGGACAGGGGAAACTGAAGCTTTCTTT.

For this clone: Other nucleotide sequences in the sample specify the same CDR3. V and J are TRBV7-8 and TRBJ1-1; D unclear. Per germline, CDR1 SGHVS and CDR2 FQNEAQ. The CDR3 covers 13 residues. The V and J ends lost 1 base and 1 base respectively, with 4 bases between them. The CDR3 reads CASSLVRNTEAFF. The CDR3 DNA follows: TGTGCCAGCAGCTTAGTGCGGAACACTGAAGCTTTCTTT.

The chain uses TRBV3-1 (or the pseudogene TRBV3-2) and TRBJ2-2, with 16 bases fitting TRBD2. Trimming cost V 3 bases and J 6 bases; bases outside gene matches: 1. Per germline, CDR1 LGHDT and CDR2 YNNKEL (reference sequence). The length of the CDR3 is 16 residues. The CDR3 nucleotides read TGTGCCAGCAGCCAGGGACTAGCGGGAGGGTCCGGGGAGCTGTTTTTT. Protein sequence: CASSQGLAGGSGELFF.

This chain uses TRBV5-1 with TRBJ2-1, with 7 bases aligning to TRBD2. The junction had 14 bases not matched to a gene; V was cut back by 0 bases and J by 5 bases. Germline V lookup: CDR1 SGHRS, CDR2 YFSETQ. The CDR3 contains 18 residues. CDR3 in amino acids: CASSLGGWTSKKNNEQFF. CDR3 nucleotides: TGCGCCAGCAGCTTGGGCGGCTGGACTAGTAAAAAGAACAATGAGCAGTTCTTC.

The chain has TRBV18 and TRBJ1-2; 9 nucleotides line up with TRBD1. CDR3 length: 14 amino acids. V lost 3 bases to trimming and J lost 5 bases; unmatched junction nucleotides: 4. Germline V CDR1 and CDR2: KGHSH, LQKENI. The CDR3 nucleotides are TGTGCCAGCTCACCGGAGACAGGGGGTTATGGCTACACCTTC. It is translated as CASSPETGGYGYTF. The full variable domain, its missing parts supplied by reference TRBV18 and TRBJ1-2, is NAGVMQNPRHLVRRRGQEARLRCSPMKGHSHVYWYRQLPEEGLKFMVYLQKENIIDESGMPKERFSAEFPKEGPSILRIQQVVRGDSAAYFCASSPETGGYGYTFGSGTRLTVV.

The CDR3 DNA sequence: TGTGCCAGCAGCTTGTCGGGGGTCTATAATTCACCCCTCCACTTT. Its protein is CASSLSGVYNSPLHF. This sequence joins TRBV7-9 and TRBJ1-6; D possibly corresponds to TRBD1 (5 bases). The CDR3 runs 15 residues. V lost 3 bases to trimming and J lost 3 bases, with 9 bases between them. Germline loops: CDR1 SEHNR, CDR2 FQNEAQ (reference sequence).